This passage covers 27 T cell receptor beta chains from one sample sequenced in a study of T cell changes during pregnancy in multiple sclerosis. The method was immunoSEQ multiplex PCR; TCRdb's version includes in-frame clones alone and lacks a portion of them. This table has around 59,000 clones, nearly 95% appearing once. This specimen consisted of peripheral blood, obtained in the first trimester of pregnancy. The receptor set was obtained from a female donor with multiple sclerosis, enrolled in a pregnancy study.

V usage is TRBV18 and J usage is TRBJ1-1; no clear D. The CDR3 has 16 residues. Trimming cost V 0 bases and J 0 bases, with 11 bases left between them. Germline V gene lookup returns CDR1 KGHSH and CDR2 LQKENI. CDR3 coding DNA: TGTGCCAGCTCACCACCGGGCATCAGCTTGAACACTGAAGCTTTCTTT. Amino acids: CASSPPGISLNTEAFF.

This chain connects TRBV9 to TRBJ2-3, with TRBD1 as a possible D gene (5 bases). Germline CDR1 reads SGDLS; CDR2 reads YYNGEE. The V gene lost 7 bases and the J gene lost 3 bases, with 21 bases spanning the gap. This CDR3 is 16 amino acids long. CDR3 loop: CASPRLTVPQTDTQYF. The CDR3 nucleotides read TGTGCCAGCCCCAGATTGACAGTACCACAGACAGATACGCAGTATTTT.

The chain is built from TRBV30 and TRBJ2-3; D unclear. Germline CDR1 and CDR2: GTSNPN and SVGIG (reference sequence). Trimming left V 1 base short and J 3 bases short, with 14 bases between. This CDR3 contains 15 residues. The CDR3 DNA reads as TGTGCCTGGAGTGACCTCTATCCCGGTACAGATACGCAGTATTTT. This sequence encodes CAWSDLYPGTDTQYF.

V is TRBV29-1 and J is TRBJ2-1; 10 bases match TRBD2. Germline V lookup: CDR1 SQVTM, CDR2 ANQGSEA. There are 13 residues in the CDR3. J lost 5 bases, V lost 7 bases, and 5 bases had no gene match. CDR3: CSAGTSAHNEQFF. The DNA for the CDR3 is TGCAGCGCCGGGACTAGCGCACACAATGAGCAGTTCTTC.

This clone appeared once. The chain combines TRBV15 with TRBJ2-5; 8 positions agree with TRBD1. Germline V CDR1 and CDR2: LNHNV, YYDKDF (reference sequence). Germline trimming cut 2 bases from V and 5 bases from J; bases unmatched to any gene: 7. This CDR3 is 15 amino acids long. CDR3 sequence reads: CATSRQQGDLETQYF. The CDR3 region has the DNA TGTGCCACCAGCAGACAACAGGGGGACCTTGAGACCCAGTACTTC.

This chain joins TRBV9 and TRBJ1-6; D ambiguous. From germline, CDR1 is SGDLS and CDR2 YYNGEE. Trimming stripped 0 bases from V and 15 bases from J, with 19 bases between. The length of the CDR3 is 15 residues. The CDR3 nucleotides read TGTGCCAGCAGCGTAGCCCCCGAACCCAGCCGGGACCTCCACTTT. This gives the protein CASSVAPEPSRDLHF.

CDR3 residues: CASSSGQSNYGYTF. CDR3 bases: TGTGCCAGCAGTTCAGGGCAGAGTAACTATGGCTACACCTTC. The J gene is TRBJ1-2, the V gene TRBV28; TRBD1 is a possible D gene (5 bases). The V gene's germline CDR1 is MDHEN and CDR2 SYDVKM. V lost 4 bases and J lost 1, with 10 bases in between. The CDR3 is 14 residues long.

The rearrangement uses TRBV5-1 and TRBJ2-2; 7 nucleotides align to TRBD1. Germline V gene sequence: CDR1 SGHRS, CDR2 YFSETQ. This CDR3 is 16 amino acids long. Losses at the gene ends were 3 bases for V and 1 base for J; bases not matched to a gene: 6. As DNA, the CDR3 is TGCGCCAGCAGCTGGACGGGACAGAAGAACACCGGGGAGCTGTTTTTT. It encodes CASSWTGQKNTGELFF.

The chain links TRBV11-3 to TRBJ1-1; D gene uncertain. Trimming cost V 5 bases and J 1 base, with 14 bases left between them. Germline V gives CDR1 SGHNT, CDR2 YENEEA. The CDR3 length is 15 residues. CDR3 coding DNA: TGTGCCAGCAGCCCGAGGAGCGGCCCGAACACTGAAGCTTTCTTT. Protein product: CASSPRSGPNTEAFF. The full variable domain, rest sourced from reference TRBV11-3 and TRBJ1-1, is EAGVVQSPRYKIIEKKQPVAFWCNPISGHNTLYWYLQNLGQGPELLIRYENEEAVDDSQLPKDRFSAERLKGVDSTLKIQPAELGDSAVYLCASSPRSGPNTEAFFGQGTRLTVV.

The CDR3 coding sequence is TGTGCCAGCAGCCACCGACAGGTTTACTCCTACGAGCAGTACTTC. It translates to CASSHRQVYSYEQYF. The V call is TRBV5-8, the J call TRBJ2-7, with D perhaps matching TRBD1 (6 bases). The CDR3 consists of 15 residues. Germline CDR1 reads SGHTS; CDR2 reads YDEGEE. Trimming pared 4 bases from V and 0 bases from J, leaving 14 bases between. Full variable domain (missing parts from reference TRBV5-8 and TRBJ2-7): EAGVTQSPTHLIKTRGQQATLRCSPISGHTSVYWYQQALGLGLQFLLWYDEGEERNRGNFPPRFSGRQFPNYSSELNVNALELEDSALYLCASSHRQVYSYEQYFGPGTRLTVT.

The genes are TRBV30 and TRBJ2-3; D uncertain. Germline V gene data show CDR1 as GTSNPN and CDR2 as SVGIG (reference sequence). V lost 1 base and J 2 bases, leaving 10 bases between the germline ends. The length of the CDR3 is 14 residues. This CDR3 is CAWSAPPLTDTQYF. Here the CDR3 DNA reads TGTGCCTGGAGTGCTCCTCCACTCACAGATACGCAGTATTTT.

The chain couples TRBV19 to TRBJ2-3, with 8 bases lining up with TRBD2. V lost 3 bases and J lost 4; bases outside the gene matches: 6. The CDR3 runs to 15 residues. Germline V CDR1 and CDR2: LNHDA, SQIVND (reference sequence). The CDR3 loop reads CASSISSGGSDTQYF. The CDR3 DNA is TGTGCCAGTAGTATTTCCAGCGGGGGATCAGATACGCAGTATTTT.

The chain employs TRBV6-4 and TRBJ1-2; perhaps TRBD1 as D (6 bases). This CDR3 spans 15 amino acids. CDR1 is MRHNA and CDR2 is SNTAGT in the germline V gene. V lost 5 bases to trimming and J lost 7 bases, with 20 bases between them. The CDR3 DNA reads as TGTGCCAGCAGTTTACAGGGATTTTCCCCCATTGGCTACACCTTC. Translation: CASSLQGFSPIGYTF.

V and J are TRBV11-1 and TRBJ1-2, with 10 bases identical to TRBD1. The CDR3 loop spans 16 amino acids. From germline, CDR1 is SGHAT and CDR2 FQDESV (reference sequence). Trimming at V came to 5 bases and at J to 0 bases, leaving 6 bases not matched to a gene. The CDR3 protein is CASSPGTGEANYGYTF. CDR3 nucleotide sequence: TGTGCCAGCAGCCCCGGGACAGGGGAAGCTAACTATGGCTACACCTTC.

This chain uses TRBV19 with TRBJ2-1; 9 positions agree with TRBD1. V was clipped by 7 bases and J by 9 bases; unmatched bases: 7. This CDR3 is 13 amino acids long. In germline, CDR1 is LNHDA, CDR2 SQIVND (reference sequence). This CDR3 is CASTGTGRREQFF. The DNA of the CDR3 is TGTGCCAGTACCGGGACAGGGCGTCGTGAGCAGTTCTTC. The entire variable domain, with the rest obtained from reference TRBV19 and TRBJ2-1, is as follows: DGGITQSPKYLFRKEGQNVTLSCEQNLNHDAMYWYRQDPGQGLRLIYYSQIVNDFQKGDIAEGYSVSREKKESFPLTVTSAQKNPTAFYLCASTGTGRREQFFGPGTRLTVL.

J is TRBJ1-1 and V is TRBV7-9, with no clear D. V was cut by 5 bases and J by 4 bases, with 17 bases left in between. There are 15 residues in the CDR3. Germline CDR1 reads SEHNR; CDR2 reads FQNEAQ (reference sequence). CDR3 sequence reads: CASSLRRVSLTEAFF. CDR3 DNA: TGTGCCAGCAGCCTTAGGAGGGTAAGCCTCACTGAAGCTTTCTTT. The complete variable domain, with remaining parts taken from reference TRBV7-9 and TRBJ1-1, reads DTGVSQNPRHKITKRGQNVTFRCDPISEHNRLYWYRQTLGQGPEFLTYFQNEAQLEKSRLLSDRFSAERPKGSFSTLEIQRTEQGDSAMYLCASSLRRVSLTEAFFGQGTRLTVV.

The CDR3 region is CASSLFGGQFF. For the CDR3, the DNA is TGTGCCAGCAGCTTATTCGGTGGGCAGTTCTTC. The gene calls are TRBV7-8 and TRBJ2-1, with D unresolved. The CDR3 has 11 amino acids. Germline CDR1 is SGHVS and CDR2 is FQNEAQ. The germline V and J ends were trimmed by 2 bases and 12 bases, with 8 bases remaining between them.

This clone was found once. The CDR3: CASSLAGTSGGQETQYF. CDR3 nucleotides: TGTGCCAGCAGCTTGGCCGGGACTAGCGGGGGCCAAGAGACCCAGTACTTC. V and J are TRBV5-4 and TRBJ2-5, with 14 bases that match TRBD2. Trimming took 0 bases from V and 1 from J; bases not matched to a gene: 2. This CDR3 has 17 residues. CDR1 SGHNT and CDR2 YYREEE come from the germline V gene (reference sequence).

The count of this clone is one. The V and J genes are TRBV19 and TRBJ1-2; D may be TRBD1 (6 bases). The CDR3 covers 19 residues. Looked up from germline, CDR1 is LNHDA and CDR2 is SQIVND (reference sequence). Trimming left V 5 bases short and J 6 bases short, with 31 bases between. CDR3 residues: CASSPLGGAPVRDNDGYTF. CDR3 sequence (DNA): TGTGCCAGTAGTCCCCTGGGGGGGGCGCCAGTCAGAGACAACGATGGCTACACCTTC.

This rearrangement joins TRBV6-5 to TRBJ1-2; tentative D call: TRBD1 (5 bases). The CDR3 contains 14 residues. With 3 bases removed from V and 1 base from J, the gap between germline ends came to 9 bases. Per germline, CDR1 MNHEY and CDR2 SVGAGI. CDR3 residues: CASSYLRVNYGYTF. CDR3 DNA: TGTGCCAGCAGTTATCTCAGGGTTAACTATGGCTACACCTTC.

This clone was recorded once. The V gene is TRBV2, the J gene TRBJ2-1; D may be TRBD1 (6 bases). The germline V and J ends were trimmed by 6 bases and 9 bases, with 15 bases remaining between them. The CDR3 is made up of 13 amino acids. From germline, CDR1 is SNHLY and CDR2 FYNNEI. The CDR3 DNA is TGTGCCAGCAGGTACGAACAGGGAGCTGAGCAGTTCTTC. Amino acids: CASRYEQGAEQFF.

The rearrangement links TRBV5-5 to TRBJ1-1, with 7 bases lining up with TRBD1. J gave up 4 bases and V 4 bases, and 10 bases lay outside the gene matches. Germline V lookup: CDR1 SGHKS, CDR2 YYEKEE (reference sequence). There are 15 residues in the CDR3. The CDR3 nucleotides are TGTGCCAGCAGCCTTCCGACAGGGCAGGGCACTGAAGCTTTCTTT. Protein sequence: CASSLPTGQGTEAFF. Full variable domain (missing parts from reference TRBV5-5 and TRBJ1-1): DAGVTQSPTHLIKTRGQQVTLRCSPISGHKSVSWYQQVLGQGPQFIFQYYEKEERGRGNFPDRFSARQFPNYSSELNVNALLLGDSALYLCASSLPTGQGTEAFFGQGTRLTVV.

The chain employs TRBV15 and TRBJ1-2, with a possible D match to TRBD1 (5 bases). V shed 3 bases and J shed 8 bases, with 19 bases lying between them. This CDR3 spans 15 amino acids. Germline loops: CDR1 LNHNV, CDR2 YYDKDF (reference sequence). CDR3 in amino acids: CATSSSLSAGEGYTF. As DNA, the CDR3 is TGTGCCACCAGCAGTTCCCTTTCCGCGGGGGAGGGCTACACCTTC.

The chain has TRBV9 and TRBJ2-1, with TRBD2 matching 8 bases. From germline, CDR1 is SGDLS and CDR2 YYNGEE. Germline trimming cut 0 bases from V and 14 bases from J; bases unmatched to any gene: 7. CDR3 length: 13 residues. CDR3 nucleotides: TGTGCCAGCAGCGTAGACCAGCGGGGGTTAGAGTTCTTC. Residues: CASSVDQRGLEFF.

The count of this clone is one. The CDR3 reads CASSFRAGHGYTF. As DNA, the CDR3 is TGTGCCAGCAGCTTCCGCGCAGGCCATGGCTACACCTTC. The chain links TRBV7-2 to TRBJ1-2; D unresolved. Germline V gives CDR1 SGHTA, CDR2 FQGNSA. V was cut by 3 bases and J by 6 bases, with 11 bases left in between. The length of the CDR3 is 13 residues.

In DNA form, the CDR3 reads TGTGCTAGTGGTTTTAGTTCGGGGTTCGCAGATACGCAGTATTTT. Protein sequence: CASGFSSGFADTQYF. The J gene is TRBJ2-3, the V gene TRBV12-5, with a possible D match to TRBD2 (5 bases). This CDR3 spans 15 amino acids. The V and J ends lost 3 bases and 4 bases respectively, with 14 bases between them. Germline values: CDR1 LGHNT, CDR2 FRNRAP. Full variable domain (outside the CDR3, taken from reference TRBV12-5 and TRBJ2-3): DARVTQTPRHKVTEMGQEVTMRCQPILGHNTVFWYRQTMMQGLELLAYFRNRAPLDDSGMPKDRFSAEMPDATLATLKIQPSEPRDSAVYFCASGFSSGFADTQYFGPGTRLTVL.

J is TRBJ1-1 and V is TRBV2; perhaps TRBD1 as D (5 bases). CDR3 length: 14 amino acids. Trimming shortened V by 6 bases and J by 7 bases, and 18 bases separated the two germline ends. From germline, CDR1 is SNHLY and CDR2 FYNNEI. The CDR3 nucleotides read TGTGCCAGCAGAATCGACAGAGCGGGGGGTGAAGCTTTCTTT. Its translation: CASRIDRAGGEAFF.